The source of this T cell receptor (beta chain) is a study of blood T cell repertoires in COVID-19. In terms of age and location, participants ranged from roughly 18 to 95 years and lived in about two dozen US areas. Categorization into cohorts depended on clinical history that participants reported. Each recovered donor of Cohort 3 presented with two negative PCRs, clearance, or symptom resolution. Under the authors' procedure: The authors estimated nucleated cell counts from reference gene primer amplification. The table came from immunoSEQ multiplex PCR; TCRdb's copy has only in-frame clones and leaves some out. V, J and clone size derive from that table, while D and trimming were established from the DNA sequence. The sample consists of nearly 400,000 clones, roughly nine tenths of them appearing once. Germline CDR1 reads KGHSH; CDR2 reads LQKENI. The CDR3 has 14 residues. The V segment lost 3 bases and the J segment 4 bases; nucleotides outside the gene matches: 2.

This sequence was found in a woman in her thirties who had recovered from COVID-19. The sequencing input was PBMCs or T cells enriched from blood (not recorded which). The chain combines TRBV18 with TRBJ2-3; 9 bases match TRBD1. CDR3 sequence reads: CASSPGQGPDTQYF. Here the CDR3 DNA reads TGTGCCAGCTCACCGGGACAGGGCCCAGATACGCAGTATTTT.